The source of this T cell receptor beta chain is a study of blood T cell repertoires in COVID-19. TCRdb's copy holds only in-frame clones and misses some; the assay was immunoSEQ multiplex PCR. The sample holds 200,000 or so clones, approximately 82% seen once. V was clipped by 5 bases and J by 0 bases, with 11 bases between them. The CDR3 has 15 amino acids. Germline V CDR1 and CDR2: SGHTA, FQGNSA. This sequence joins TRBV7-2 and TRBJ2-1, with D tentatively TRBD2 (6 bases). This TCR derives from a man aged 35-49 years who had recovered from COVID-19. Sample: peripheral blood. CDR3 in amino acids: CASSRDFRSYNEQFF. CDR3 bases: TGTGCCAGCAGCCGGGACTTTCGCTCCTACAATGAGCAGTTCTTC.